This T cell receptor (beta chain) was sequenced for a study of identical twins. As regards this clonotype: What it binds is unknown.

Study-wide findings and caveats: Low generation-probability sequences were in excess among twin-shared out-of-frame alpha sequences.

TCRdb used MiXCR to reprocess the 5' RACE reads, holding one entry per CDR3 protein. The sample includes under 1 million distinct CDR3 sequences, around an eighth seen only once; the top ten take 1.5% to 2%. The same data also went into a second study, on yellow fever vaccine responses in identical twins.

The sample was PBMCs. The TCR originated in a woman aged 18 to 35 in good health.

CDR3: CASSLGGTSGREEQFF. In DNA form, the CDR3 reads TGTGCCAGCAGCTTAGGTGGGACTAGCGGGAGAGAGGAGCAGTTCTTC. This chain links TRBV7-6 with TRBJ2-1; TRBD2 matches at 14 bases. Germline CDR1 is SGHVS and CDR2 is FNYEAQ. The trim removed 1 base at V and 10 bases at J, leaving 6 bases unmatched. This CDR3 is built from 16 residues.